The clone carrying this T cell receptor (beta chain) was found a few times. Its cognate antigen is unknown. PCR primers comprised 60 Vbeta and 13 Jbeta primers. Authors' analysis steps: It was a later analysis that counted about 80 million unique TCR beta chains, of which 9 million to 13 million were shared. Method: immunoSEQ multiplex PCR; TCRdb's copy keeps in-frame clones and lacks some. V, J and clone size were drawn from that table, and D and trimming were deduced from the DNA. Counted here are 75,000 to 100,000 clones, 65% to 85% occurring once; the ten biggest clones make up about 5%. This CDR3 has 18 residues. Germline loops: CDR1 LNHDA, CDR2 SQIVND (reference sequence). The germline V and J ends were trimmed by 6 bases and 3 bases, with 24 bases remaining between them. This record belongs to a study of cytomegalovirus exposure and HLA in healthy donors. For the study at large: In an earlier analysis, approximately 120 million unique TCR beta sequences were found from some 180 million T cells.

Findings of the study overall: Most TCR sequences showed up rarely, but some public TCRs showed up in many donors. Trimming of TCR beta V- and J-genes showed a link, identified in a later analysis, to a missense DCLRE1C variant.

The specimen sequenced was PBMCs. The TCR sequence derives from a man aged 35 to 55 in good health and CMV-seropositive. This chain links TRBV19 with TRBJ1-5, with a possible D match to TRBD1 (5 bases). The CDR3 sequence: CASSLRDSFDPLNQPQHF. The CDR3 region has the DNA TGTGCCAGTAGCCTCCGGGACTCATTCGACCCCCTCAATCAGCCCCAGCATTTT.